This TCR beta chain was found in a study of blood T cell repertoires in COVID-19. The CDR3 is made up of 14 amino acids. Germline V gene lookup returns CDR1 SGHAT and CDR2 FQNNGV. The V and J ends lost 4 bases and 4 bases respectively, with 13 bases between them. Some clones are missing from TCRdb's copy, which holds only in-frame ones; the method was immunoSEQ multiplex PCR. The table has fewer than 300,000 clones, approximately 83% seen once. The receptor was derived from a woman aged 30 to 39 who had recovered from COVID-19. Material: PBMCs or T cells enriched from blood (not recorded which). V is TRBV11-2 and J is TRBJ2-5; tentative D call: TRBD1 (6 bases). For the CDR3, the DNA is TGTGCCAGCAGCTCCAGGGGACATACAGAGACCCAGTACTTC. It is translated as CASSSRGHTETQYF. Using reference TRBV11-2 and TRBJ2-5 for the parts outside the CDR3, the full variable domain is EAGVAQSPRYKIIEKRQSVAFWCNPISGHATLYWYQQILGQGPKLLIQFQNNGVVDDSQLPKDRFSAERLKGVDSTLKIQPAKLEDSAVYLCASSSRGHTETQYFGPGTRLLVL.